This T cell receptor (beta chain) originates from a study of T cells in Graves' hyperthyroidism and ophthalmopathy. Study results and caveats: Researchers report that a 13 V-J model separated ophthalmopathy from stable hyperthyroidism.

Template material for amplifying TCR beta CDR3 regions consisted of RNA transcripts. An initial round of RT-PCR targeting the TCR CDR3 relied on the HTBI primer set. TCRdb processed the multiplex PCR reads anew with MiXCR; each CDR3 protein has one entry. The table has around 610,000 distinct CDR3 sequences, roughly 14% seen once. V lost 1 base to trimming and J lost 3 bases, with 15 bases between them. The V gene's germline CDR1 is SGHAT and CDR2 FQNNGV. The CDR3 extends over 17 amino acids. This clonotype was counted a single time. Antigen specificity is unknown. The receptor's source is a woman aged 40-49 years with Graves' ophthalmopathy. The J gene is TRBJ2-2, the V gene TRBV11-2; possibly TRBD2 for D (6 bases). Sequencing used blood. DNA for the CDR3: TGTGCCAGCAGCTTAGGGAGACGGGAGCGGGACACCGGGGAGCTGTTTTTT. It codes for CASSLGRRERDTGELFF. Drawing the rest from reference TRBV11-2 and TRBJ2-2, the complete variable domain is EAGVAQSPRYKIIEKRQSVAFWCNPISGHATLYWYQQILGQGPKLLIQFQNNGVVDDSQLPKDRFSAERLKGVDSTLKIQPAKLEDSAVYLCASSLGRRERDTGELFFGEGSRLTVL.